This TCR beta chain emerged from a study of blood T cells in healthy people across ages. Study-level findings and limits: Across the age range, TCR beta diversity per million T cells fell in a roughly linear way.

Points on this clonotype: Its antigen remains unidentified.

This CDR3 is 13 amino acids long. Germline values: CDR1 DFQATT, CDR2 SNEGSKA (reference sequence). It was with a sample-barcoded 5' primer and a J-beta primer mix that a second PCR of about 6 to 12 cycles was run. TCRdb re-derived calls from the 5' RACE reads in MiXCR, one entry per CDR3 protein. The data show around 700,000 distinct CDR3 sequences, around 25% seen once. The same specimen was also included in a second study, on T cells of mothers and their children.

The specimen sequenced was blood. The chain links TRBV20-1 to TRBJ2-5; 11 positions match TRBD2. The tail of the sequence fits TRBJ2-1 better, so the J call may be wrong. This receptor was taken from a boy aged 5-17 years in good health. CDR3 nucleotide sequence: TGCAGTGCTGGGACTAGCGGCTGGAATGAGCAGTTCTTC. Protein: CSAGTSGWNEQFF.